This T cell receptor beta chain was captured by sequencing in a study of blood T cell repertoires in COVID-19. Study-level information: Some COVID-19 samples were acute and others convalescent; all came from the United States, Italy and Spain. PBMCs, B-cell-depleted T cells, or T cells provided the cDNA or gDNA that made up the material.

Germline loops: CDR1 SGHTS, CDR2 YDEGEE. The CDR3 has 14 residues. Trimming left V 0 bases short and J 1 base short, with 7 bases between. In the original workflow: Amplifying reference gene primers gave estimates of nucleated cell counts. The method was immunoSEQ multiplex PCR; TCRdb's version includes in-frame clones alone and lacks a portion of them. V and J calls and clone size are those listed in that table; D and trimming were worked out from the DNA. The sample lists 95,000 to 120,000 clones, 88% occurring once. Sequenced material: peripheral blood. The rearrangement links TRBV5-8 to TRBJ2-5; D might be TRBD2 (5 bases). The TCR comes from a human donor in a cohort sampled during active COVID-19. The CDR3 bases are TGTGCCAGCAGCTTGGATACTAGCCAAGAGACCCAGTACTTC. Amino acids: CASSLDTSQETQYF.